This T cell receptor beta chain was documented in a study of T cell changes during pregnancy in multiple sclerosis. Using immunoSEQ multiplex PCR, the repertoire was profiled, and TCRdb retains in-frame clones only, with some absent. The top ten clones hold 3.5% to 4% of a sample with 89,000 or so clones, about nine tenths of them seen once. Germline CDR1 and CDR2: MNHEY and SVGAGI. The length of the CDR3 is 15 residues. Deletions cut 3 bases from V and 2 bases from J, with 13 bases between. This specimen consisted of PBMCs, obtained in the first trimester of pregnancy. V and J are TRBV6-5 and TRBJ1-1; weak D call: TRBD1 (6 bases). This clonotype was sampled from a female donor in good health, serving as a control in a pregnancy study. Some clones in this sample may be carry-over from other donors' samples. The CDR3 is CASSYLGTTNTEAFF. The CDR3 nucleotides read TGTGCCAGCAGTTATCTTGGGACAACCAACACTGAAGCTTTCTTT.